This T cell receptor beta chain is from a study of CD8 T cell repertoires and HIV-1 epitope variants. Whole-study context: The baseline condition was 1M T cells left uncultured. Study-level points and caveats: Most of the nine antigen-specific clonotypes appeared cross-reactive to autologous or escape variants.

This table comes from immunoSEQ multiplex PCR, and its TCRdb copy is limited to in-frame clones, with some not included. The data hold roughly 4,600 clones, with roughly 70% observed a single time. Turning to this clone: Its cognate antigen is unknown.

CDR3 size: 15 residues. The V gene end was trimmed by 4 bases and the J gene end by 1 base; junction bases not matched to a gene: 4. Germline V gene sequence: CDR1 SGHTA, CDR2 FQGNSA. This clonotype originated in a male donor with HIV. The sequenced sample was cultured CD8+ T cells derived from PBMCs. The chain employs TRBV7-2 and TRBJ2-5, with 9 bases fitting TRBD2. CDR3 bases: TGTGCCAGCAGCTCCGGCGGGGGGGTCCAAGAGACCCAGTACTTC. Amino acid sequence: CASSSGGGVQETQYF.